The entry that follows covers one TCR beta chain sequence. Antigen unknown. This entry comes from a study of shared clonotypes between healthy human individuals. Study-wide results and limits: Tissues were not sampled, only blood, and their repertoires likely differ.

CDR1 MGHDK and CDR2 SYGVNS come from the germline V gene. V lost 4 bases and J lost 1, with 10 bases in between. This CDR3 has 14 residues. Authors' processing steps: In the immunoSEQ data, sequences were junction-only and lacked quality scores, so filtering differed. The assay was immunoSEQ multiplex PCR, and TCRdb's table has in-frame clones only and misses some. The V and J calls and clone size were taken over from that table, and D and trimming were inferred from the DNA. In the table there are about 2.3 million clones, approximately 95% of which are singletons. Sequencing was performed on naive CD4+ T cells from PBMCs. Subset of the sample: CD45RA+ positively selected. This rearrangement joins TRBV25-1 to TRBJ1-1, with D possibly TRBD1 on 5 matching bases. The receptor's source is a man between 18 and 29 years old in good health. Some clones in this sample may be carry-over from other donors' samples. CDR3 sequence: CASSGSRGNTEAFF. Here the CDR3 DNA reads TGTGCCAGCAGTGGCTCTAGGGGGAACACTGAAGCTTTCTTT.